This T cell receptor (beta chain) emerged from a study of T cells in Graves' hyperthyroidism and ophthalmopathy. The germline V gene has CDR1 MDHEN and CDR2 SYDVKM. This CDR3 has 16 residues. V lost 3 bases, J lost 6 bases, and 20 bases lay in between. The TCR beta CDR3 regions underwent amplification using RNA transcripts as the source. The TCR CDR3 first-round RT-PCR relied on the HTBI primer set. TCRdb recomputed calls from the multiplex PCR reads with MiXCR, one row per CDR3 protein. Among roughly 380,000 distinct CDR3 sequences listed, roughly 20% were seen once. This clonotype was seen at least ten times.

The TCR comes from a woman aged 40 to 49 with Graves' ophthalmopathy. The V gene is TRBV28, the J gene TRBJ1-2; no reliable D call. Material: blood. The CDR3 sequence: CASSLEEVTVTNGYTF. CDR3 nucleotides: TGTGCCAGCAGTTTGGAGGAGGTTACGGTCACGAATGGCTACACCTTC.